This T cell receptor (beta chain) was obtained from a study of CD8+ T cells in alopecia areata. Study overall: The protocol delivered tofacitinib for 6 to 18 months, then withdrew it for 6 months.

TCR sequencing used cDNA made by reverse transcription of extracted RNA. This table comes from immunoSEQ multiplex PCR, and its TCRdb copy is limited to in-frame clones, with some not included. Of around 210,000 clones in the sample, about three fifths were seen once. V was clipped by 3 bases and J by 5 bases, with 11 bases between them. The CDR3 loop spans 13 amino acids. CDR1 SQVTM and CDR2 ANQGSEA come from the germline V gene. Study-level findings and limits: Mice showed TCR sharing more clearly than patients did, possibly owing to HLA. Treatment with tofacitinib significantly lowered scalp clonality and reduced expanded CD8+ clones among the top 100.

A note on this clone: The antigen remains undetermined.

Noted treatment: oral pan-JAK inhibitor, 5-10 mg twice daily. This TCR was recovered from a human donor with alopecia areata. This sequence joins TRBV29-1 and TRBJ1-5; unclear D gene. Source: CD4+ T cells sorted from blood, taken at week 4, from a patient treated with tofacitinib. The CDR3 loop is CSVDLGRDQPQHF. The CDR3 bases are TGCAGCGTTGATTTGGGAAGAGATCAGCCCCAGCATTTT. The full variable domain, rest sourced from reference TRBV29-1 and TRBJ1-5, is SAVISQKPSRDICQRGTSLTIQCQVDSQVTMMFWYRQQPGQSLTLIATANQGSEATYESGFVIDKFPISRPNLTFSTLTVSNMSPEDSSIYLCSVDLGRDQPQHFGDGTRLSIL.